The 5 T cell receptor beta chains below come from one sample, sequenced in a study of glioma-infiltrating T cells. The iRepertoire nested amplicon-rescue multiplex PCR amplified TCR alpha and beta CDR3s from RNA. MiXCR was run by TCRdb on the multiplex PCR reads, yielding one entry per CDR3 protein. The sample carries 150,000 to 200,000 distinct CDR3 sequences, 32% recorded once. Sequences were obtained from glioma tissue, nonneoplastic brain tissue, or PBMCs (not recorded which). The source is a human donor with low-grade glioma or glioblastoma, undergoing nonglioma brain surgery, or in good health (not recorded which).

This clonotype showed up many times. V and J are TRBV20-1 and TRBJ1-5; the D gene is possibly TRBD1 (5 bases). V dropped 0 bases and J dropped 9 bases, with 18 bases sitting between them. The CDR3 consists of 15 residues. Looked up from germline, CDR1 is DFQATT and CDR2 is SNEGSKA (reference sequence). CDR3 residues: CSARDIGTTNGPQHF. DNA of the CDR3: TGCAGTGCTAGAGATATCGGGACCACCAATGGGCCCCAGCATTTT.

This clonotype was observed at least ten times. This chain connects TRBV4-1 to TRBJ1-1; D call uncertain. Germline values: CDR1 MGHRA, CDR2 YSYEKL. The CDR3 sequence is 20 residues long. V dropped 3 bases and J dropped 0 bases, with 26 bases sitting between them. CDR3 sequence (DNA): TGCGCCAGCAGCCACAGGCCGGGAAGCCTGTTAACTTGGATGAACACTGAAGCTTTCTTT. Its translation: CASSHRPGSLLTWMNTEAFF.

Comment on this clonotype: A junction end diverges from the germline sequence, so it may reflect a read error. The chain is built from TRBV6-2 or TRBV6-3 and TRBJ1-6; 7 bases align to TRBD1. Germline lookup yields CDR1 MNHEY and CDR2 SVGEGT. The CDR3 extends over 15 amino acids. The CDR3 is CAGRRRDSHISPLHF. The CDR3 nucleotides are TGTGCCGGCAGGCGTCGGGACAGTCACATCTCACCCCTCCACTTT.

This clonotype came up many times. The chain joins TRBV12-3 or TRBV12-4 to TRBJ1-2, with D possibly TRBD1 on 6 matching bases. Between the trimmed V and J ends, which lost 6 bases and 3 bases, there was a span of 11 bases. There are 13 residues in the CDR3. This CDR3 is CASRAGTYYGYTF. CDR3 bases: TGTGCCAGCAGGGCCGGGACATACTATGGCTACACCTTC.

The chain recombines TRBV12-3 or TRBV12-4 with TRBJ2-5; 11 nucleotides align to TRBD2. Unmatched junction bases numbered 8, after V lost 5 bases and J lost 6 bases. This CDR3 region has 15 residues. CDR3 amino acids: CASSPSGRLAKTQYF. CDR3 sequence (DNA): TGTGCCAGCAGTCCTAGCGGGAGGTTGGCGAAGACCCAGTACTTC.